Below are 17 T cell receptor beta chains sequenced from a single sample in a study of chronic HIV infection and antiretroviral therapy. TCRdb recomputed calls from the 5' RACE reads with MiXCR, one row per CDR3 protein. This table has roughly 50,000 distinct CDR3 sequences, over 15% appearing once. The sequencing sample was made of peripheral blood. The source is an adult who had HIV and had not received antiretroviral therapy, or was an uninfected healthy control (not recorded which).

The V and J genes are TRBV28 and TRBJ2-7, with D possibly being TRBD1 (6 bases). Per germline, CDR1 MDHEN and CDR2 SYDVKM. Trimming left V 6 bases short and J 2 bases short, with 11 bases between. CDR3 length: 13 residues. CDR3 region: CASRRGHPYEQYF. CDR3 nucleotides: TGTGCCAGCAGAAGGGGACACCCCTACGAGCAGTACTTC.

V gene TRBV29-1 combines with J gene TRBJ2-7, with 9 bases matching TRBD1. With 6 bases clipped from V and 4 bases from J, the junction kept 13 bases outside the gene matches. The CDR3 consists of 15 residues. Germline-derived CDR1 and CDR2 are SQVTM and ANQGSEA. CDR3 sequence: CSVTGTGSVLYEQYF. DNA for the CDR3: TGCAGCGTGACCGGGACAGGGTCCGTTCTGTACGAGCAGTACTTC.

This clonotype was counted only a few times. This rearrangement joins TRBV20-1 to TRBJ2-7; 11 nucleotides align to TRBD2. CDR1 DFQATT and CDR2 SNEGSKA come from the germline V gene (reference sequence). V lost 6 bases to trimming and J lost 0 bases; unmatched junction nucleotides: 10. This CDR3 has 16 residues. CDR3 sequence (DNA): TGCAGTGCAAACCTAGCGGGAGGCCCTAGCTCCTACGAGCAGTACTTC. Amino acids: CSANLAGGPSSYEQYF.

This chain connects TRBV28 to TRBJ1-5; D may be TRBD1 (6 bases). The CDR3 contains 14 residues. The V end lost 7 bases, the J end lost 9 bases, and 19 bases lay between the germline ends. Germline CDR1 MDHEN, CDR2 SYDVKM. The CDR3 loop reads CASKTGISVRPQHF. CDR3 DNA sequence: TGTGCCAGCAAAACAGGGATTAGTGTAAGGCCCCAGCATTTT. The full variable domain, its missing parts supplied by reference TRBV28 and TRBJ1-5, is DVKVTQSSRYLVKRTGEKVFLECVQDMDHENMFWYRQDPGLGLRLIYFSYDVKMKEKGDIPEGYSVSREKKERFSLILESASTNQTSMYLCASKTGISVRPQHFGDGTRLSIL.

This clonotype was detected only a few times. The chain links TRBV6-5 to TRBJ1-2; D unclear. Germline CDR1 is MNHEY and CDR2 is SVGAGI. The CDR3 consists of 11 residues. Trimming shortened V by 4 bases and J by 3 bases, and 3 bases separated the two germline ends. The CDR3 coding sequence is TGTGCCAGCAGTTCCTACTATGGCTACACCTTC. Translating gives CASSSYYGYTF.

J is TRBJ2-7 and V is TRBV28; D possibly corresponds to TRBD2 (6 bases). The CDR3 loop spans 13 amino acids. Germline values: CDR1 MDHEN, CDR2 SYDVKM. V lost 11 bases, J lost 0 bases, and 14 bases lay in between. In DNA, the CDR3 is TGTGCCTCGTTGGGGGGTAACTCCTACGAGCAGTACTTC. The encoded protein is CASLGGNSYEQYF.

This clonotype was found a few times. The chain links TRBV29-1 to TRBJ2-7; a weak D match, TRBD2 (7 bases). Trimming took off 2 bases at V and 9 bases at J, with 17 bases between the two ends. This CDR3 contains 13 residues. Per the germline V gene, CDR1 is SQVTM and CDR2 is ANQGSEA. The CDR3 nucleotides are TGCAGCGTTGAAATCTGGGAGGGGGTCGGGCAGTACTTC. Translating it yields CSVEIWEGVGQYF.

The chain links TRBV18 to TRBJ1-1; unclear D gene. V lost 4 bases and J 5 bases, leaving 11 bases between the germline ends. CDR1 is KGHSH and CDR2 is LQKENI in the germline V gene. This CDR3 has 13 residues. CDR3 residues: CASSQGAKTEAFF. The CDR3 DNA reads TGTGCCAGCTCACAGGGCGCCAAGACTGAAGCTTTCTTT.

This chain connects TRBV18 to TRBJ2-1, with 9 bases matching TRBD2. Germline V gene lookup returns CDR1 KGHSH and CDR2 LQKENI. This CDR3 spans 15 amino acids. V lost 2 bases, J lost 8 bases, and 7 bases stayed unmatched. CDR3 protein: CASSPGLARGDEQFF. The CDR3 coding sequence is TGTGCCAGCTCACCAGGACTAGCGAGAGGGGATGAGCAGTTCTTC.

This chain joins TRBV28 and TRBJ2-1; D gene ambiguous. The CDR3 covers 16 residues. Looked up from germline, CDR1 is MDHEN and CDR2 is SYDVKM. V dropped 6 bases and J dropped 0 bases, with 15 bases sitting between them. The DNA for the CDR3 is TGTGCCAGCAGAGCCTCGAAACCAAGCTCCTACAATGAGCAGTTCTTC. Translation gives CASRASKPSSYNEQFF.

This chain uses TRBV29-1 with TRBJ1-3; D is uncertain. This CDR3 is 12 amino acids long. Deletions cut 6 bases from V and 3 bases from J, with 9 bases between. Germline V gene data show CDR1 as SQVTM and CDR2 as ANQGSEA. In DNA, the CDR3 is TGCAGCGTGGAGGTGTATGGAAACACCATATATTTT. Translated, it gives CSVEVYGNTIYF.

The V and J genes are TRBV2 and TRBJ2-1; tentatively, D is TRBD1 (5 bases). In germline, CDR1 is SNHLY, CDR2 FYNNEI. Trimming removed 6 bases from V and 1 base from J, with 10 bases in between. The CDR3 covers 14 residues. The CDR3: CASSLGRSYNEQFF. CDR3 DNA: TGTGCCAGCAGCCTGGGGCGGTCCTACAATGAGCAGTTCTTC.

The chain employs TRBV2 and TRBJ2-1, with TRBD2 matching 8 bases. Germline V gene data show CDR1 as SNHLY and CDR2 as FYNNEI. CDR3 size: 15 residues. After removal of 1 base from V and 8 bases from J, the junction contained 7 bases not matched to a gene. CDR3 sequence: CASSEEAGGGYEQFF. CDR3 DNA sequence: TGTGCCAGCAGTGAAGAGGCGGGAGGCGGGTATGAGCAGTTCTTC.

In this sample, this clonotype turned up many times. J is TRBJ2-3 and V is TRBV5-1; D is ambiguous. Between the trimmed V and J ends, which lost 0 bases and 7 bases, there was a span of 6 bases. The CDR3 length is 12 residues. Germline-derived CDR1 and CDR2 are SGHRS and YFSETQ. The CDR3 protein is CASSLADYTQYF. DNA of the CDR3: TGCGCCAGCAGCTTGGCCGATTATACGCAGTATTTT.

This clonotype has a handful of counts. A junction end diverges from the germline sequence, so it may reflect a read error. The V and J genes are TRBV28 and TRBJ2-7; TRBD1 is a possible D gene (6 bases). Looked up from germline, CDR1 is MDHEN and CDR2 is SYDVKM. This CDR3 is 15 amino acids long. CDR3 sequence: CASSPGGGSSYEQYF. The CDR3 DNA reads TGTGCCAGCAGTCCTGGGGGCGGTAGCTCCTATGAGCAGTACTTC.

This clonotype was observed a single time. CDR3 bases: TGCAGCGTTGGACTAGCGGGAGGGCCCAATGAGCAGTTCTTC. This sequence encodes CSVGLAGGPNEQFF. The chain has TRBV29-1 and TRBJ2-1; 14 positions match TRBD2. CDR3 length equals 14 residues. Germline assignment: CDR1 SQVTM and CDR2 ANQGSEA. V lost 4 bases and J lost 6; bases outside the gene matches: 2.

There are a few counts of this clonotype. The gene calls are TRBV11-1 and TRBJ2-5; 11 bases are shared with TRBD1. Unmatched junction bases numbered 7, after V lost 5 bases and J lost 5 bases. Germline loops: CDR1 SGHAT, CDR2 FQDESV (reference sequence). The CDR3 runs to 15 residues. CDR3 loop: CASSDRTGGVETQYF. The CDR3 DNA reads as TGTGCCAGCAGCGACAGGACAGGGGGCGTCGAGACCCAGTACTTC.